This is a list of T cell receptor beta chains from one sample in a study of blood T cell repertoires in COVID-19. TCRdb keeps only in-frame clones here, not all; method: immunoSEQ multiplex PCR. The sample yields around 130,000 clones, about 89% seen once. Source material: peripheral blood. These receptors were collected from a man aged 50 to 60 with active or convalescent COVID-19. CDR3s include the opening cysteine and the closing phenylalanine or tryptophan. Each record gives: V gene, CDR3 length, J gene, CDR3 protein.

v_gene: TRBV7-8; len: 15; j_gene: TRBJ1-2; CDR3aa: CASSPRVAQGDGYTF
v_gene: TRBV5-1; len: 14; j_gene: TRBJ1-2; CDR3aa: CASSLASGDYGYTF
v_gene: TRBV6-2/TRBV6-3; len: 14; j_gene: TRBJ2-5; CDR3aa: CASSRSRGEETQYF
v_gene: TRBV25-1; len: 15; j_gene: TRBJ1-2; CDR3aa: CASSPPMVTGSGYTF
v_gene: TRBV4-3; len: 13; j_gene: TRBJ2-7; CDR3aa: CASSQAPGYEQYF
v_gene: TRBV6-5; len: 15; j_gene: TRBJ2-5; CDR3aa: CASTSGGDGQETQYF
v_gene: TRBV7-2; len: 16; j_gene: TRBJ2-1; CDR3aa: CASSSPLAGGLDEQFF
v_gene: TRBV13; len: 16; j_gene: TRBJ2-7; CDR3aa: CASSGRGQALNYEQYF
v_gene: TRBV28; len: 15; j_gene: TRBJ1-1; CDR3aa: CASSLVQAMRVEAFF
v_gene: TRBV6-5; len: 13; j_gene: TRBJ2-7; CDR3aa: CASRARGSYEQYF
v_gene: TRBV18; len: 16; j_gene: TRBJ2-7; CDR3aa: CASSLFSNRGTYEQYF
v_gene: TRBV5-6; len: 14; j_gene: TRBJ2-2; CDR3aa: CASSSLAGAKELFF
v_gene: TRBV5-1; len: 15; j_gene: TRBJ2-1; CDR3aa: CASSTGQVAYNEQFF
v_gene: TRBV27; len: 16; j_gene: TRBJ1-4; CDR3aa: CASSSTGQGYGEKLFF
v_gene: TRBV6-6; len: 14; j_gene: TRBJ2-2; CDR3aa: CASTGLASTGELFF
v_gene: TRBV18; len: 18; j_gene: TRBJ1-4; CDR3aa: CASSPSQIFRGGVEKLFF
v_gene: TRBV7-8; len: 12; j_gene: TRBJ2-5; CDR3aa: CASSQSGETQYF
v_gene: TRBV24-1; len: 13; j_gene: TRBJ1-2; CDR3aa: CATSDYRNYGYTF
v_gene: TRBV9; len: 15; j_gene: TRBJ2-3; CDR3aa: CASSTSGGGVDTQYF
v_gene: TRBV19; len: 12; j_gene: TRBJ2-7; CDR3aa: CASSGTAYEQYF
v_gene: TRBV4-3; len: 16; j_gene: TRBJ1-2; CDR3aa: CASSQEYRGQYYGYTF
v_gene: TRBV9; len: 16; j_gene: TRBJ2-2; CDR3aa: CASSVRGTGNTGELFF
v_gene: TRBV30; len: 13; j_gene: TRBJ2-2; CDR3aa: CAWSRGYTGELFF
v_gene: TRBV3-1/TRBV3-2; len: 15; j_gene: TRBJ2-1; CDR3aa: CASSQPGLAGDEQFF
v_gene: TRBV19; len: 15; j_gene: TRBJ2-1; CDR3aa: CASSILRGGIYEQFF
v_gene: TRBV30; len: 12; j_gene: TRBJ1-2; CDR3aa: CAWIRDSYGYTF
v_gene: TRBV11-2; len: 13; j_gene: TRBJ2-1; CDR3aa: CASSSTSHNEQFF
v_gene: TRBV5-1; len: 16; j_gene: TRBJ2-6; CDR3aa: CASSSGTGVGANVLTF
v_gene: TRBV3-1/TRBV3-2; len: 15; j_gene: TRBJ2-7; CDR3aa: CASSPLRDRAYEQYF
v_gene: TRBV21-1; len: 12; j_gene: TRBJ2-3; CDR3aa: CASKGVPDTQYF
v_gene: TRBV9; len: 19; j_gene: TRBJ2-1; CDR3aa: CASSVALDRGLKVGNEQFF
v_gene: TRBV7-8; len: 14; j_gene: TRBJ2-5; CDR3aa: CASSPHGGGETQYF